This entry lists 25 T cell receptor beta chains sequenced from one sample in a study of blood T cell repertoires in COVID-19. Produced via immunoSEQ multiplex PCR; TCRdb's table is partial and in-frame only. This sample yields 270,000 or so clones, of which 90% are seen a single time; approximately 2.1% belongs to the top ten. The sequenced sample was peripheral blood. These receptors were obtained from a woman aged 55-69 years with COVID-19, enrolled during active disease.

The sample holds a few counts of this clone. The V and J genes are TRBV4-1 and TRBJ1-4; D gene ambiguous. The CDR3 has 18 amino acids. The ends were cut back, 1 base at V and 4 bases at J, with 19 bases in the middle. In germline, CDR1 is MGHRA, CDR2 YSYEKL. The CDR3: CASSQGTAGRPLNEKLFF. CDR3 bases: TGCGCCAGCAGCCAAGGGACGGCCGGGAGGCCACTTAATGAAAAACTGTTTTTT.

J is TRBJ1-2 and V is TRBV4-2, with 8 bases fitting TRBD1. CDR1 LGHNA and CDR2 YNFKEQ come from the germline V gene. This CDR3 has 15 residues. The J segment lost 3 bases and the V segment lost 0 bases, leaving 3 bases of the junction unmatched. In nucleotides, the CDR3 is TGTGCCAGCAGCCAAGAGGACAGGGCCTACTATGGCTACACCTTC. Encoded protein: CASSQEDRAYYGYTF.

This rearrangement joins TRBV7-3 to TRBJ2-7; the D is unclear. The CDR3 has 13 amino acids. Trimming pared 0 bases from V and 6 bases from J, leaving 9 bases between. Germline values: CDR1 SGHTA, CDR2 FQGTGA. The CDR3 DNA is TGTGCCAGCAGCTTAACGGTTACGGGCGAGCAGTACTTC. This sequence encodes CASSLTVTGEQYF.

The CDR3 loop is CASSFQGLTNEKLFF. CDR3 nucleotides: TGCGCCAGCAGCTTTCAGGGGCTAACTAATGAAAAACTGTTTTTT. The chain recombines TRBV5-1 with TRBJ1-4; the D gene is possibly TRBD1 (6 bases). The CDR3 is 15 residues long. Trimming cost V 2 bases and J 1 base, with 9 bases left between them. The germline V gene has CDR1 SGHRS and CDR2 YFSETQ.

The chain links TRBV15 to TRBJ1-5, with D unresolved. V lost 2 bases and J lost 3, with 5 bases in between. The CDR3 has 13 amino acids. The germline gives CDR1 LNHNV, CDR2 YYDKDF (reference sequence). This CDR3 is CATSRQVNQPQHF. For the CDR3, the DNA is TGTGCCACCAGCAGACAGGTCAATCAGCCCCAGCATTTT.

This clone was detected only a few times. J is TRBJ1-2 and V is TRBV3-1 (or the pseudogene TRBV3-2); no clear D gene. The CDR3 is 11 residues long. CDR1 LGHDT and CDR2 YNNKEL come from the germline V gene (reference sequence). Trimming cost V 5 bases and J 3 bases, with 4 bases left between them. The CDR3: CASSSDYGYTF. In DNA form, the CDR3 reads TGTGCCAGCAGCTCCGACTATGGCTACACCTTC.

This sequence joins TRBV27 and TRBJ1-4; D is unresolved. Trimming cost V 5 bases and J 7 bases, with 11 bases left between them. The CDR3 is made up of 13 amino acids. Germline CDR1 is MNHEY and CDR2 is SMNVEV (reference sequence). CDR3 region: CASSPREGEKLFF. The CDR3 DNA reads TGTGCCAGCAGTCCGCGTGAGGGTGAAAAACTGTTTTTT.

This chain connects TRBV5-1 to TRBJ2-2; no clear D. V was shortened by 4 bases and J by 0 bases, with 7 bases between the two germline ends. Germline lookup yields CDR1 SGHRS and CDR2 YFSETQ. The CDR3 spans 14 residues. The CDR3 region is CASSGQANTGELFF. The CDR3 DNA follows: TGCGCCAGCAGCGGGCAGGCGAACACCGGGGAGCTGTTTTTT. Full variable domain (outside the CDR3, taken from reference TRBV5-1 and TRBJ2-2): KAGVTQTPRYLIKTRGQQVTLSCSPISGHRSVSWYQQTPGQGLQFLFEYFSETQRNKGNFPGRFSGRQFSNSRSEMNVSTLELGDSALYLCASSGQANTGELFFGEGSRLTVL.

The chain is built from TRBV23-1 and TRBJ2-7; 7 bases match TRBD1. TRBV23-1 is marked as an open reading frame, function uncertain. With 0 bases clipped from V and 2 bases from J, the junction kept 7 bases outside the gene matches. This CDR3 comprises 16 residues. The CDR3 region has the DNA TGCGCCAGCAGTCAATCGTGTCGAGGGGGCGCCTACGAGCAGTACTTC. Translated, it gives CASSQSCRGGAYEQYF.

The genes are TRBV5-6 and TRBJ2-7; 7 nucleotides agree with TRBD1. The CDR3 consists of 14 residues. Germline V gene lookup returns CDR1 SGHDT and CDR2 YYEEEE. The V segment lost 2 bases and the J segment 8 bases; nucleotides outside the gene matches: 10. CDR3 sequence (DNA): TGTGCCAGCAGCTTCGGACAGGCGGACTTCAAGCAGTACTTC. Translating gives CASSFGQADFKQYF.

The gene calls are TRBV29-1 and TRBJ1-2; no clear D. Germline loops: CDR1 SQVTM, CDR2 ANQGSEA. The CDR3 loop spans 15 amino acids. V was shortened by 5 bases and J by 7 bases, with 23 bases between the two germline ends. The CDR3: CSVLHGVEGESGYTF. CDR3 bases: TGCAGCGTTTTGCACGGGGTGGAGGGAGAAAGTGGCTACACCTTC.

This chain uses TRBV6-5 with TRBJ1-2, with 9 positions matching TRBD1. J gave up 1 base and V 6 bases, and 3 bases lay outside the gene matches. This CDR3 region has 14 residues. CDR1 MNHEY and CDR2 SVGAGI come from the germline V gene. CDR3: CASRGTGLNYGYTF. CDR3 sequence (DNA): TGTGCCAGCAGGGGGACAGGGCTTAACTATGGCTACACCTTC.

The rearrangement links TRBV5-8 to TRBJ2-7; 8 bases line up with TRBD1. Germline V gene lookup returns CDR1 SGHTS and CDR2 YDEGEE. CDR3 size: 15 residues. J gave up 2 bases and V 5 bases, and 9 bases lay outside the gene matches. The DNA for the CDR3 is TGTGCCAGCAGTAAGGGGGCAGGGGGCCCCTACGAGCAGTACTTC. This codes for CASSKGAGGPYEQYF.

V gene TRBV4-2 combines with J gene TRBJ2-1; 12 bases line up with TRBD2. The V gene end was trimmed by 0 bases and the J gene end by 6 bases; junction bases not matched to a gene: 3. Germline V gene sequence: CDR1 LGHNA, CDR2 YNFKEQ. CDR3 length: 16 residues. CDR3 coding DNA: TGTGCCAGCAGCCAAGAGGTGACTAGCGGGGGCAATGAGCAGTTCTTC. It is translated as CASSQEVTSGGNEQFF.

V usage is TRBV6-5 and J usage is TRBJ1-2; D remains ambiguous. The ends were cut back, 8 bases at V and 4 bases at J, with 20 bases in the middle. The CDR3 extends over 15 amino acids. The germline CDR1 and CDR2 sequences are MNHEY and SVGAGI. The CDR3 loop is CASGSGKGGIYGYTF. For the CDR3, the DNA is TGTGCCAGCGGTAGCGGGAAGGGAGGGATCTATGGCTACACCTTC.

The rearrangement joins TRBV7-6 to TRBJ2-3; possibly TRBD2 for D (7 bases). The CDR3 consists of 14 residues. CDR1 is SGHVS, CDR2 FNYEAQ, per germline. The V end lost 2 bases, the J end lost 9 bases, and 15 bases lay between the germline ends. CDR3 in amino acids: CASSLRGGDRTQYF. In nucleotides, the CDR3 is TGTGCCAGCAGCTTACGAGGGGGGGATCGGACGCAGTATTTT.

The V gene is TRBV18, the J gene TRBJ1-3; D is possibly TRBD1 (5 bases). Trimming left V 0 bases short and J 0 bases short, with 9 bases between. Germline CDR1 KGHSH, CDR2 LQKENI. The CDR3 spans 16 residues. For the CDR3, the DNA is TGTGCCAGCTCACCACCGGGGGGATCCTCTGGAAACACCATATATTTT. It translates to CASSPPGGSSGNTIYF.

This chain uses TRBV4-1 with TRBJ2-2; possible D gene TRBD1, 6 bases. Between the trimmed V and J ends, which lost 1 base and 1 base, there was a span of 10 bases. Germline CDR1 is MGHRA and CDR2 is YSYEKL. The CDR3 is made up of 16 amino acids. The DNA of the CDR3 is TGCGCCAGCAGCCAAGGGACAGTCAAGAACACCGGGGAGCTGTTTTTT. Amino acids: CASSQGTVKNTGELFF.

The gene calls are TRBV7-7 and TRBJ2-1; 10 bases match TRBD2. V trimming: 1 base; J trimming: 5 bases; junction bases outside the gene matches: 5. Germline CDR1 and CDR2: SSHAT and FNYEAQ (reference sequence). The CDR3 runs to 16 residues. CDR3 DNA: TGTGCCAGCAGCTTAGGCATAGCGGGGGGTGACAATGAGCAGTTCTTC. Its protein product is CASSLGIAGGDNEQFF.

V gene TRBV5-1 combines with J gene TRBJ1-4; TRBD1 matches at 10 bases. The CDR3 length is 14 residues. Germline loops: CDR1 SGHRS, CDR2 YFSETQ. The trim removed 4 bases at V and 8 bases at J, leaving 5 bases unmatched. CDR3: CASSRQGAEEKLFF. DNA of the CDR3: TGCGCCAGCAGCAGACAGGGGGCTGAAGAAAAACTGTTTTTT.

The rearrangement joins TRBV27 to TRBJ2-1; D unclear. Trimming pared 5 bases from V and 0 bases from J, leaving 8 bases between. The CDR3 is made up of 14 amino acids. The germline V gene has CDR1 MNHEY and CDR2 SMNVEV (reference sequence). The DNA of the CDR3 is TGTGCCAGCAGTCAGGTAGTCTCCTACAATGAGCAGTTCTTC. This gives the protein CASSQVVSYNEQFF.

This clone was recorded once. The chain couples TRBV11-3 to TRBJ2-1; 7 nucleotides agree with TRBD1. The V segment lost 5 bases and the J segment 4 bases; nucleotides outside the gene matches: 8. The germline gives CDR1 SGHNT, CDR2 YENEEA. CDR3 size: 15 residues. The CDR3: CASSLGQANYNEQFF. CDR3 nucleotide sequence: TGTGCCAGCAGCCTAGGACAGGCGAATTACAATGAGCAGTTCTTC. The whole variable domain, filled in from reference TRBV11-3 and TRBJ2-1, reads EAGVVQSPRYKIIEKKQPVAFWCNPISGHNTLYWYLQNLGQGPELLIRYENEEAVDDSQLPKDRFSAERLKGVDSTLKIQPAELGDSAVYLCASSLGQANYNEQFFGPGTRLTVL.

This clone appeared once. The CDR3 DNA reads TGTGCCAGCAGCCAAGGAGAGACAGGGAACACTGAAGCTTTCTTT. Its protein product is CASSQGETGNTEAFF. This rearrangement joins TRBV4-2 to TRBJ1-1; tentative D call: TRBD1 (6 bases). V was pared by 1 base and J by 1 base, with 10 bases between. There are 15 residues in the CDR3. Per germline, CDR1 LGHNA and CDR2 YNFKEQ.

Comments on this clone: The junction does not match germline at one end; this may be a read error. This chain links TRBV7-7 with TRBJ1-1, with TRBD1 as a possible D gene (5 bases). The CDR3 loop spans 14 amino acids. Germline V lookup: CDR1 SSHAT, CDR2 FNYEAQ (reference sequence). The CDR3, as DNA: TGTGCTAGCAGCTTAGCGCTAGGGGACACTGAAGCTTTCTTT. Its translation: CASSLALGDTEAFF.

The chain is built from TRBV20-1 and TRBJ2-1; TRBD1 matches 7 bases. Germline CDR1 reads DFQATT; CDR2 reads SNEGSKA (reference sequence). The V segment lost 4 bases and the J segment 13 bases; nucleotides outside the gene matches: 7. The CDR3 extends over 11 amino acids. DNA of the CDR3: TGCAGTGCTATCCAGGGGGTCGGCCAGTTCTTC. It encodes CSAIQGVGQFF.